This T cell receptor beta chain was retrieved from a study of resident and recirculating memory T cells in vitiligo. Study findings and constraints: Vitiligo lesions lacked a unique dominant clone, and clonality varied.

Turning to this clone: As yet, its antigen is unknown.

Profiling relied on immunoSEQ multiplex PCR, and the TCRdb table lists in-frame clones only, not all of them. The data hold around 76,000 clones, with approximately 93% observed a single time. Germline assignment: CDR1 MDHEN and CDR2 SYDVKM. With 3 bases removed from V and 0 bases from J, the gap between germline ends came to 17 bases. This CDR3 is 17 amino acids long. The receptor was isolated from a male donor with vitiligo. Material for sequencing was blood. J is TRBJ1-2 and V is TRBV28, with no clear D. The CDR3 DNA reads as TGTGCCAGCAGTTTGTTCGGGATATCGACGGCTAACTATGGCTACACCTTC. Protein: CASSLFGISTANYGYTF.